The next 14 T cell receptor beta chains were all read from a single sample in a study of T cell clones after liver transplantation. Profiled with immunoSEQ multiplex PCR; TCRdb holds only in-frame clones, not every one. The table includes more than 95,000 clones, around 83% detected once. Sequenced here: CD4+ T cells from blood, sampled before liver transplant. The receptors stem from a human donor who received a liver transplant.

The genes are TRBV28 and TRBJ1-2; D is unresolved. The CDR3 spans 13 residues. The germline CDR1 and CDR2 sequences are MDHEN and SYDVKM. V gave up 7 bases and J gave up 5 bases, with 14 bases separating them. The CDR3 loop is CASTPPVGYGYTF. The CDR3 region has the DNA TGTGCCAGCACCCCCCCCGTGGGGTATGGCTACACCTTC.

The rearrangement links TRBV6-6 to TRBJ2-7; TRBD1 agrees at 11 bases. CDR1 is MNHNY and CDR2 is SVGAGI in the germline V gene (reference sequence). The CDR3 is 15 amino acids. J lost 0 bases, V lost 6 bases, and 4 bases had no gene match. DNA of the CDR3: TGTGCCAGCAGCCCTGGGACAGGGGGCTCCTACGAGCAGTACTTC. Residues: CASSPGTGGSYEQYF.

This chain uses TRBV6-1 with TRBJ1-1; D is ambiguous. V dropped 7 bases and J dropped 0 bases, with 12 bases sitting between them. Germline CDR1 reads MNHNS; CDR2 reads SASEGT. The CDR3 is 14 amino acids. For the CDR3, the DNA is TGTGCCAGCAACTGGCCGCCCATGAACACTGAAGCTTTCTTT. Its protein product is CASNWPPMNTEAFF.

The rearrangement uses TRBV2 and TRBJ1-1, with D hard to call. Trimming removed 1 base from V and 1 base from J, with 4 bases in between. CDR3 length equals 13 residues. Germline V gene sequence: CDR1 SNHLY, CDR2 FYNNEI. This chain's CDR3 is CASSEEQNTEAFF. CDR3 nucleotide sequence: TGTGCCAGCAGTGAAGAGCAGAACACTGAAGCTTTCTTT. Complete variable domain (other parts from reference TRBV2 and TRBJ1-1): EPEVTQTPSHQVTQMGQEVILRCVPISNHLYFYWYRQILGQKVEFLVSFYNNEISEKSEIFDDQFSVERPDGSNFTLKIRSTKLEDSAMYFCASSEEQNTEAFFGQGTRLTVV.

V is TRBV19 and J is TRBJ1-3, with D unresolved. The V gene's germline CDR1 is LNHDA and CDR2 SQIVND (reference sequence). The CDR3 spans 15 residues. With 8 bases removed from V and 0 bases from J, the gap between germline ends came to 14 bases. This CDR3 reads CASAAPPFSGNTIYF. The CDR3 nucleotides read TGTGCCAGTGCGGCCCCTCCATTCTCTGGAAACACCATATATTTT.

The CDR3 protein is CASSLAWTANTDTQYF. The DNA for the CDR3 is TGTGCCAGCAGCTTGGCGTGGACGGCGAACACAGATACGCAGTATTTT. The chain has TRBV5-6 and TRBJ2-3; D remains unclear. The V and J ends lost 0 bases and 2 bases respectively, with 13 bases between them. Germline V gives CDR1 SGHDT, CDR2 YYEEEE. The CDR3 is 16 residues long. Full variable domain (outside the CDR3, taken from reference TRBV5-6 and TRBJ2-3): DAGVTQSPTHLIKTRGQQVTLRCSPKSGHDTVSWYQQALGQGPQFIFQYYEEEERQRGNFPDRFSGHQFPNYSSELNVNALLLGDSALYLCASSLAWTANTDTQYFGPGTRLTVL.

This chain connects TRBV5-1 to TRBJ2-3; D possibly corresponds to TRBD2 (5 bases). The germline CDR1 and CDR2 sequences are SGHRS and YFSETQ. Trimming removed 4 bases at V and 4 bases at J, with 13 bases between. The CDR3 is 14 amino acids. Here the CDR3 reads CASSPDLAADTQYF. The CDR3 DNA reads TGCGCCAGCAGCCCAGATCTAGCAGCAGATACGCAGTATTTT.

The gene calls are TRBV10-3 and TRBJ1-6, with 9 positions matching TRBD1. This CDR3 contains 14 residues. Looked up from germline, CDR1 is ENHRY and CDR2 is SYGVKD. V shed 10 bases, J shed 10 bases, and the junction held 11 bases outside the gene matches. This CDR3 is CATLDRGKSSPLHF. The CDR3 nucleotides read TGTGCCACCTTGGACAGGGGTAAAAGCTCACCCCTCCACTTT.

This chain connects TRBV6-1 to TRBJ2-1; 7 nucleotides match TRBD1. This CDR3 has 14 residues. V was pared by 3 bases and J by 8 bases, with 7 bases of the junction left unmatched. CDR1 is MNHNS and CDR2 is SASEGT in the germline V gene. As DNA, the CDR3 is TGTGCCAGCAGTGAGAGGGGGCTAGTCGATGAGCAGTTCTTC. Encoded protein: CASSERGLVDEQFF.

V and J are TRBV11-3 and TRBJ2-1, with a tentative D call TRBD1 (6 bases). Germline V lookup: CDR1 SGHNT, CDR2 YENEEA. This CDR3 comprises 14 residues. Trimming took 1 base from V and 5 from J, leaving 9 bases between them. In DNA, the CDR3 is TGTGCCAGCAGCTTAGCAACAGGGAACAATGAGCAGTTCTTC. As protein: CASSLATGNNEQFF.

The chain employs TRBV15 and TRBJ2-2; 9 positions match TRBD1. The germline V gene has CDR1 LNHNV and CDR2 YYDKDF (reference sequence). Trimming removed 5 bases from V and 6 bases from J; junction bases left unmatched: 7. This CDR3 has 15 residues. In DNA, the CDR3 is TGTGCCACCAGCCGGGACAGGGTACAATCCGGGGAGCTGTTTTTT. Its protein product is CATSRDRVQSGELFF.

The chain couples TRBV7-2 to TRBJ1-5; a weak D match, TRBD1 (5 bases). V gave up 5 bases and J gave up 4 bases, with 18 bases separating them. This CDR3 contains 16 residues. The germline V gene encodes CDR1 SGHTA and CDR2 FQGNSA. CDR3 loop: CASSPRRGELNQPQHF. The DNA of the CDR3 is TGTGCCAGCAGCCCTAGAAGGGGCGAATTGAATCAGCCCCAGCATTTT.

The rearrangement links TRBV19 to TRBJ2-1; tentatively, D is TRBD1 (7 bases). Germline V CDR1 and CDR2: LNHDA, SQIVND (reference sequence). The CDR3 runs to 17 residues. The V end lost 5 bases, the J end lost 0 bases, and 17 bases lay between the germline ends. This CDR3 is CASSPLEGQISYNEQFF. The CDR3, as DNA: TGTGCCAGTAGTCCGTTGGAGGGACAGATCTCCTACAATGAGCAGTTCTTC.

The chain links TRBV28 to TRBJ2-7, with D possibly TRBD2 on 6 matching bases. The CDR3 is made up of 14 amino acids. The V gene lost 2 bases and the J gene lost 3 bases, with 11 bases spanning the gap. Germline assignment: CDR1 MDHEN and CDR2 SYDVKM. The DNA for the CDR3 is TGTGCCAGCAGTTTAGGGGGGAGTAGCTACGAGCAGTACTTC. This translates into CASSLGGSSYEQYF.